The 4 T cell receptor beta chains listed next were all sequenced from one sample in a study of blood T cell repertoires in COVID-19. Data came from immunoSEQ multiplex PCR; TCRdb stores just in-frame clones and leaves some out. In the table there are 150,000 or so clones, around 82% of which are singletons. Sequenced: peripheral blood. The origin of the receptors is a man in his late teens or twenties with active or convalescent COVID-19.

This chain links TRBV4-2 with TRBJ2-1; 9 bases map to TRBD2. V shed 0 bases and J 8 bases; nucleotides not matched to a gene: 11. CDR3 length equals 17 residues. Germline CDR1 reads LGHNA; CDR2 reads YNFKEQ. CDR3 region: CASSQDPTAGGSDEQFF. The CDR3 coding sequence is TGTGCCAGCAGCCAAGATCCGACAGCGGGGGGTTCGGATGAGCAGTTCTTC.

The chain recombines TRBV6-6 with TRBJ2-3, with 7 bases matching TRBD1. Unmatched junction bases numbered 6, after V lost 6 bases and J lost 0 bases. This CDR3 contains 15 residues. CDR1 MNHNY and CDR2 SVGAGI come from the germline V gene (reference sequence). The CDR3 spells CASRTTGSSTDTQYF. CDR3 nucleotide sequence: TGTGCCAGCAGAACGACAGGGTCTAGCACAGATACGCAGTATTTT.

The chain uses TRBV18 and TRBJ1-2; D not certain. V lost 3 bases to trimming and J lost 6 bases, with 11 bases between them. Germline lookup yields CDR1 KGHSH and CDR2 LQKENI. This CDR3 comprises 13 residues. CDR3 in DNA: TGTGCCAGCTCACCGGCAATTCGGGATGGCTACACCTTC. This sequence encodes CASSPAIRDGYTF.

The chain has TRBV27 and TRBJ1-1; D gene uncertain. Germline values: CDR1 MNHEY, CDR2 SMNVEV (reference sequence). Trimming left V 1 base short and J 1 base short, with 10 bases between. The CDR3 runs 15 residues. The CDR3 reads CASSLFPGANTEAFF. As DNA, the CDR3 is TGTGCCAGCAGTTTATTCCCGGGAGCGAACACTGAAGCTTTCTTT.